A single sample gave rise to the 24 T cell receptor beta chains below, sequenced in a study of OX40 agonist ivuxolimab in advanced cancers. Libraries were built with the immunoSEQ multiplex PCR assay. The table comes from immuneACCESS by way of TCRdb, which keeps in-frame sequences with V and J called. Part of the clones is missing from these tables; in studies checked, under half for an unresolved V gene and the rest for unknown reasons. The sample includes around 75,000 clones, with roughly 88% observed a single time. In total, the top ten clones hold under 3% of the sample. The source was CD4+ or CD8+ T cells sorted from blood, collected in a trial of the OX40 agonist ivuxolimab. Receptors were obtained from an adult with an advanced solid tumor such as melanoma, head and neck, liver or kidney cancer.

This clone was seen once. The chain joins TRBV29-1 to TRBJ1-4, with TRBD1 identical over 7 bases. The CDR3 has 11 amino acids. V shed 7 bases, J shed 7 bases, and the junction held 3 bases outside the gene matches. Germline loops: CDR1 SQVTM, CDR2 ANQGSEA. CDR3 sequence (DNA): TGCAGCGCCAGGACAGGTGAAAAACTGTTTTTT. Its protein product is CSARTGEKLFF.

The chain uses TRBV5-1 and TRBJ1-4; D uncertain. This CDR3 is built from 17 residues. Trimming removed 2 bases at V and 0 bases at J, with 14 bases between. Germline values: CDR1 SGHRS, CDR2 YFSETQ. The CDR3 reads CASSLRGTFATNEKLFF. In DNA form, the CDR3 reads TGCGCCAGCAGCTTAAGAGGTACCTTTGCAACTAATGAAAAACTGTTTTTT.

The chain employs TRBV14 and TRBJ1-2, with no clear D. The CDR3 runs to 13 residues. V lost 1 base and J 3 bases, leaving 6 bases between the germline ends. Germline-derived CDR1 and CDR2 are SGHDN and FVKESK. CDR3 coding DNA: TGTGCCAGCAGCCAAGTAATGTACTATGGCTACACCTTC. It encodes CASSQVMYYGYTF.

This rearrangement joins TRBV28 to TRBJ2-1; D is ambiguous. Trimming stripped 6 bases from V and 7 bases from J, with 22 bases between. CDR1 is MDHEN and CDR2 is SYDVKM in the germline V gene. The CDR3 consists of 16 residues. CDR3 residues: CASSLMGTEGSNEQFF. Here the CDR3 DNA reads TGTGCCAGCAGCCTCATGGGTACCGAAGGGTCGAATGAGCAGTTCTTC.

There are a few counts of this clone. The gene calls are TRBV11-3 and TRBJ1-6, with D perhaps TRBD1 (5 bases). This CDR3 is 13 amino acids long. The germline gives CDR1 SGHNT, CDR2 YENEEA. With 11 bases removed from V and 10 bases from J, the gap between germline ends came to 18 bases. CDR3 region: CAGTGVTNSPLHF. The CDR3 DNA follows: TGTGCCGGGACCGGTGTTACGAACTCACCCCTCCACTTT.

DNA for the CDR3: TGTGCCAGCAGCCACCCGGGGTTCCAAGATGAGCAGTTCTTC. Protein: CASSHPGFQDEQFF. This sequence joins TRBV7-8 and TRBJ2-1, with D maybe TRBD2 (5 bases). Germline assignment: CDR1 SGHVS and CDR2 FQNEAQ. This CDR3 contains 14 residues. Trimming removed 5 bases from V and 8 bases from J, with 16 bases in between.

The chain has TRBV5-5 and TRBJ2-7, with no clear D. Deletions cut 3 bases from V and 2 bases from J, with 15 bases between. CDR3 length: 15 residues. Per germline, CDR1 SGHKS and CDR2 YYEKEE (reference sequence). CDR3 DNA sequence: TGTGCCAGCAGCTCTGCAACCAGTACTACCTACGAGCAGTACTTC. Amino acid sequence: CASSSATSTTYEQYF.

This CDR3 reads CASSQYIEDSQNQPQHF. The CDR3 nucleotides read TGCGCCAGCAGTCAATATATAGAGGACAGCCAAAATCAGCCCCAGCATTTT. The chain is built from TRBV23-1 and TRBJ1-5; D perhaps matches TRBD1 (6 bases). TRBV23-1 is an open reading frame whose function is uncertain. CDR3 length: 17 amino acids. The germline V and J ends were trimmed by 1 base and 4 bases, with 17 bases remaining between them.

This clone came up once. The chain combines TRBV19 with TRBJ2-2; possible D gene TRBD2, 5 bases. This CDR3 is built from 15 residues. The germline V gene encodes CDR1 LNHDA and CDR2 SQIVND (reference sequence). V gave up 7 bases and J gave up 4 bases, with 16 bases separating them. The CDR3 spells CASTASPGFTGELFF. CDR3 DNA sequence: TGTGCCAGTACCGCTTCCCCGGGGTTCACCGGGGAGCTGTTTTTT. Based on the CDR3 plus reference TRBV19 and TRBJ2-2, the full variable domain is DGGITQSPKYLFRKEGQNVTLSCEQNLNHDAMYWYRQDPGQGLRLIYYSQIVNDFQKGDIAEGYSVSREKKESFPLTVTSAQKNPTAFYLCASTASPGFTGELFFGEGSRLTVL.

This clone was counted a few times. This chain connects TRBV6-6 to TRBJ2-1; 8 positions match TRBD1. The germline V gene has CDR1 MNHNY and CDR2 SVGAGI (reference sequence). Trimming took 4 bases from V and 6 from J; bases not matched to a gene: 11. This CDR3 comprises 16 residues. DNA of the CDR3: TGTGCCAGCAGTTGGCCGGGACAGGTTACCTCCAATGAGCAGTTCTTC. This gives the protein CASSWPGQVTSNEQFF.

V is TRBV7-2 and J is TRBJ2-2, with TRBD1 matching over 8 bases. CDR3 length: 15 amino acids. Looked up from germline, CDR1 is SGHTA and CDR2 is FQGNSA. V lost 5 bases and J lost 3; bases outside the gene matches: 5. CDR3 nucleotides: TGTGCCAGCAGCCCCCGGACAGGGTACACCGGGGAGCTGTTTTTT. Translation: CASSPRTGYTGELFF.

The rearrangement uses TRBV28 and TRBJ1-2, with a possible D match to TRBD1 (5 bases). V was trimmed by 6 bases and J by 5 bases, leaving 13 bases between them. The CDR3 consists of 13 residues. The germline CDR1 and CDR2 sequences are MDHEN and SYDVKM. DNA for the CDR3: TGTGCCAGCAGCTGGGACTCCTCTTATGGCTACACCTTC. Protein product: CASSWDSSYGYTF.

The V call is TRBV2, the J call TRBJ1-2; a possible D gene is TRBD1 (6 bases). The CDR3 has 15 amino acids. With 1 base removed from V and 7 bases from J, the gap between germline ends came to 16 bases. The V gene's germline CDR1 is SNHLY and CDR2 FYNNEI. The CDR3 region has the DNA TGTGCCAGCAGTGAAGATGGACAGATAGGCTCTGGCTACACCTTC. The encoded protein is CASSEDGQIGSGYTF. Variable domain in full (rest from reference TRBV2 and TRBJ1-2): EPEVTQTPSHQVTQMGQEVILRCVPISNHLYFYWYRQILGQKVEFLVSFYNNEISEKSEIFDDQFSVERPDGSNFTLKIRSTKLEDSAMYFCASSEDGQIGSGYTFGSGTRLTVV.

A note on this clone: Other DNA sequences in the sample encode the same CDR3. The chain uses TRBV5-8 and TRBJ1-1; D is possibly TRBD1 (5 bases). CDR1 and CDR2 (germline): SGHTS, YDEGEE. This CDR3 is built from 13 residues. V lost 5 bases to trimming and J lost 6 bases, with 14 bases between them. For the CDR3, the DNA is TGTGCCAGCAGTCAGGGTAGACGTGCTGAAGCTTTCTTT. This encodes CASSQGRRAEAFF.

The chain links TRBV4-1 to TRBJ1-1; no clear D. The CDR3 runs to 16 residues. Trimming took off 1 base at V and 0 bases at J, with 12 bases between the two ends. Germline V gene data show CDR1 as MGHRA and CDR2 as YSYEKL. CDR3 sequence: CASSQGAGRMNTEAFF. CDR3 sequence (DNA): TGCGCCAGCAGCCAAGGTGCCGGGAGAATGAACACTGAAGCTTTCTTT.

The CDR3 reads CASTAAGAHNEQFF. Written as DNA, the CDR3 is TGTGCCAGCACAGCAGCGGGAGCCCACAATGAGCAGTTCTTC. The J gene is TRBJ2-1, the V gene TRBV9, with TRBD2 matching over 8 bases. The CDR3 is 14 residues long. V dropped 6 bases and J dropped 5; count of bases not matched to a gene: 7. Germline V gene data show CDR1 as SGDLS and CDR2 as YYNGEE.

This sequence joins TRBV7-2 and TRBJ2-2; D gene uncertain. Germline V gene data show CDR1 as SGHTA and CDR2 as FQGNSA. The CDR3 sequence is 15 residues long. The V end lost 2 bases, the J end lost 1 base, and 8 bases lay between the germline ends. In nucleotides, the CDR3 is TGTGCCAGCAGCTTACGGCCCATGAACACCGGGGAGCTGTTTTTT. It yields the protein CASSLRPMNTGELFF.

V and J are TRBV10-1 and TRBJ1-6; D uncertain. V lost 6 bases and J lost 0, with 15 bases in between. There are 17 residues in the CDR3. Per the germline V gene, CDR1 is WNHNN and CDR2 is SYGVQD (reference sequence). The CDR3 region has the DNA TGCGCCAGCAGGAACACAGCTCTAAGCTCCTATAATTCACCCCTCCACTTT. Its protein is CASRNTALSSYNSPLHF.

The genes are TRBV5-1 and TRBJ2-2, with a possible D match to TRBD2 (6 bases). The germline CDR1 and CDR2 sequences are SGHRS and YFSETQ. CDR3 length equals 16 residues. Trimming took 4 bases from V and 7 from J, leaving 20 bases between them. CDR3 DNA sequence: TGCGCCAGCAGCCCCCTAGCGAGGGGCCCCCACGGGGAGCTGTTTTTT. Residues: CASSPLARGPHGELFF.

With respect to this clone: This specimen includes other DNA sequences encoding the same CDR3. This chain joins TRBV5-1 and TRBJ2-7, with D perhaps TRBD2 (5 bases). Trimming removed 7 bases at V and 2 bases at J, with 10 bases between. This CDR3 spans 12 amino acids. The germline gives CDR1 SGHRS, CDR2 YFSETQ. The CDR3: CASRESAYEQYF. The CDR3 nucleotides are TGCGCCAGCCGGGAATCCGCCTACGAGCAGTACTTC.

The V call is TRBV13, the J call TRBJ2-7, with a tentative D call TRBD1 (6 bases). Germline CDR1 is PRHDT and CDR2 is FYEKMQ (reference sequence). V lost 4 bases to trimming and J lost 6 bases, with 10 bases between them. This CDR3 region has 12 residues. The chain's CDR3 is CASSSRGGEQYF. CDR3 coding DNA: TGTGCCAGCAGCTCACGAGGGGGCGAGCAGTACTTC.

The chain employs TRBV7-9 and TRBJ1-2; D remains unclear. The germline V gene encodes CDR1 SEHNR and CDR2 FQNEAQ (reference sequence). The length of the CDR3 is 13 residues. Deletions cut 7 bases from V and 4 bases from J, with 13 bases between. For the CDR3, the DNA is TGTGCCAGCACCCCCTCGGGCGGCTATGGCTACACCTTC. Residues: CASTPSGGYGYTF. The complete variable domain, with remaining parts taken from reference TRBV7-9 and TRBJ1-2, reads DTGVSQNPRHKITKRGQNVTFRCDPISEHNRLYWYRQTLGQGPEFLTYFQNEAQLEKSRLLSDRFSAERPKGSFSTLEIQRTEQGDSAMYLCASTPSGGYGYTFGSGTRLTVV.

The chain has TRBV6-5 and TRBJ1-2; D remains ambiguous. CDR3 length equals 14 residues. V was pared by 5 bases and J by 8 bases, with 18 bases between. The germline V gene has CDR1 MNHEY and CDR2 SVGAGI. In nucleotides, the CDR3 is TGTGCCAGCAGTGTCGGGCGGAGCCGTGTGGGCTACACCTTC. It is translated as CASSVGRSRVGYTF.

The chain carries TRBV4-2 and TRBJ1-4; D might be TRBD1 (5 bases). V was clipped by 4 bases and J by 8 bases, with 8 bases between them. CDR1 and CDR2 (germline): LGHNA, YNFKEQ. This CDR3 has 12 amino acids. The CDR3 region is CASSPGGEKLFF. DNA of the CDR3: TGTGCCAGCAGCCCGGGGGGAGAAAAACTGTTTTTT.